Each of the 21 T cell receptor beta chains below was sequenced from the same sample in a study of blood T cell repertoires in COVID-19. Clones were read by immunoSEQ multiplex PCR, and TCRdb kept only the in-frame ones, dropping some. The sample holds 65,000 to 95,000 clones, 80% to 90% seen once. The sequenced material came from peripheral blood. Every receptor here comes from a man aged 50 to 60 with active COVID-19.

The CDR3 DNA reads TGTGCCAGCGGGGGGGGTGGCTACACCTTC. Protein sequence: CASGGGGYTF. This chain joins TRBV28 and TRBJ1-2; the D gene is possibly TRBD1 (5 bases). V lost 8 bases and J lost 7, with 8 bases in between. In germline, CDR1 is MDHEN, CDR2 SYDVKM. This CDR3 is built from 10 residues.

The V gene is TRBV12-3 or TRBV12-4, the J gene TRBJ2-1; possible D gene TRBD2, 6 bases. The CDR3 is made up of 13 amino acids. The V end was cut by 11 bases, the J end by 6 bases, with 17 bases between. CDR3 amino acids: CAVSPGLRNEQFF. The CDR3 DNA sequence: TGTGCCGTCTCACCGGGACTCCGCAATGAGCAGTTCTTC.

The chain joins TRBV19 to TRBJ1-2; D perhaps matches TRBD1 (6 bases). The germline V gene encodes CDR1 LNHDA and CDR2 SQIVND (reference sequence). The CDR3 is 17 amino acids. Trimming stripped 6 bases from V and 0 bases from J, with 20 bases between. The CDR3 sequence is CASSLGTFTVTNYGYTF. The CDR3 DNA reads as TGTGCCAGTAGCCTCGGGACATTTACTGTCACTAACTATGGCTACACCTTC.

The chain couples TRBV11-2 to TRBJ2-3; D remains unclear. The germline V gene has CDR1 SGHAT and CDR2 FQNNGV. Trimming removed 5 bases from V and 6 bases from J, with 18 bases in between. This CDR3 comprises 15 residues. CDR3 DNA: TGTGCCAGCAGCCTTTCTGACATCCAGACGGATACGCAGTATTTT. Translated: CASSLSDIQTDTQYF.

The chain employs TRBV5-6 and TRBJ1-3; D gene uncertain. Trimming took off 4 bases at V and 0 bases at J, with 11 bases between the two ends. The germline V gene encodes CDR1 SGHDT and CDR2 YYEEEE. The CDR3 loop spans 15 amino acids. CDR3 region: CASSPGVNSGNTIYF. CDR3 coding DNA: TGTGCCAGCAGCCCCGGAGTAAACTCTGGAAACACCATATATTTT.

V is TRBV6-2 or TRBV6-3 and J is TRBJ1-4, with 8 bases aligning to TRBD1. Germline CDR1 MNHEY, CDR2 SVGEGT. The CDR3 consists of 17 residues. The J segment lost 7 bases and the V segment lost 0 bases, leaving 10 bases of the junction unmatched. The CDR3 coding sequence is TGTGCCAGCAGTTACTCGCCCGGCAGGGGGCTGAGTGAAAAACTGTTTTTT. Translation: CASSYSPGRGLSEKLFF.

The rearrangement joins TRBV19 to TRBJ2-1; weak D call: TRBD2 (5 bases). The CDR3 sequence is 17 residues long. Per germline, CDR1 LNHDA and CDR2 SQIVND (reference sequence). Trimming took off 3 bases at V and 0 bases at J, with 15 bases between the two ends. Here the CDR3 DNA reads TGTGCCAGTAGTATCAGCGGCGGCGGAACCTCCTACAATGAGCAGTTCTTC. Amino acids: CASSISGGGTSYNEQFF.

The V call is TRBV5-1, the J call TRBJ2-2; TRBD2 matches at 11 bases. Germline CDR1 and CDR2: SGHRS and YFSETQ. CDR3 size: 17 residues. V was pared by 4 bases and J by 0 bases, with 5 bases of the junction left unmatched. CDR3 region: CASSRGLAVANTGELFF. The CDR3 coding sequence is TGCGCCAGCAGCCGGGGACTAGCGGTCGCGAACACCGGGGAGCTGTTTTTT.

The DNA for the CDR3 is TGTGCCAGTAGGGAGAAAGCACCGAGTGAAGCTTTCTTT. Protein sequence: CASREKAPSEAFF. The chain couples TRBV19 to TRBJ1-1; D is undetermined. V was shortened by 6 bases and J by 7 bases, with 15 bases between the two germline ends. Germline values: CDR1 LNHDA, CDR2 SQIVND (reference sequence). The length of the CDR3 is 13 residues.

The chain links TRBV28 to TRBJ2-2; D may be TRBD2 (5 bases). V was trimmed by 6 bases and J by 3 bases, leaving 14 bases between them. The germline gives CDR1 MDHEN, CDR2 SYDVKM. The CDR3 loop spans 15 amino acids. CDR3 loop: CASSPGSRHTGELFF. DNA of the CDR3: TGTGCCAGCAGCCCGGGAAGCAGGCACACCGGGGAGCTGTTTTTT.

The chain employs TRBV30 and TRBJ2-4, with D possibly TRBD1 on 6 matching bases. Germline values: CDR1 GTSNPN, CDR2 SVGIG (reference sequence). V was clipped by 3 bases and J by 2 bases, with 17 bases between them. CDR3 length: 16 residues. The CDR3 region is CAWSADRRIPKNIQYF. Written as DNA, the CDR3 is TGTGCCTGGAGCGCAGACAGGAGAATACCCAAAAACATTCAGTACTTC.

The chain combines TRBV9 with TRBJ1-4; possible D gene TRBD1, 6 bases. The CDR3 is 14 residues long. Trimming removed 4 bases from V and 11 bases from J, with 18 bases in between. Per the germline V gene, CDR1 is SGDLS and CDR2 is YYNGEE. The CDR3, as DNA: TGTGCCAGCAGCCCACAGGGTATGACGACTAAACTGTTTTTT. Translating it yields CASSPQGMTTKLFF.

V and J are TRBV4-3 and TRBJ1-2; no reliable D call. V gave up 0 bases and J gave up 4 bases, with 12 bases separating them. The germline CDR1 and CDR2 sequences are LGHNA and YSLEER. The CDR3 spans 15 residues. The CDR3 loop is CASSQERGHFYGYTF. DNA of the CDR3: TGCGCCAGCAGCCAAGAAAGAGGTCATTTCTATGGCTACACCTTC.

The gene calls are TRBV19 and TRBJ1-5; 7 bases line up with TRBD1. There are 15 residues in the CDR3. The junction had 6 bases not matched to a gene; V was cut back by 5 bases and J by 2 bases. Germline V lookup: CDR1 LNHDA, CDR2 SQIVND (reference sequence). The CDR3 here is CASSQGQSGNQPQHF. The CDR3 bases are TGTGCCAGTAGTCAGGGACAGTCGGGCAATCAGCCCCAGCATTTT.

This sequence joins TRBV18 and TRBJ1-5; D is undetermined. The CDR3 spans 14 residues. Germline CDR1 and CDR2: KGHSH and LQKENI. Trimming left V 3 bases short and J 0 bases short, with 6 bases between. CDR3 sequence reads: CASSPADSNQPQHF. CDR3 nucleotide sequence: TGTGCCAGCTCACCGGCAGATAGCAATCAGCCCCAGCATTTT.

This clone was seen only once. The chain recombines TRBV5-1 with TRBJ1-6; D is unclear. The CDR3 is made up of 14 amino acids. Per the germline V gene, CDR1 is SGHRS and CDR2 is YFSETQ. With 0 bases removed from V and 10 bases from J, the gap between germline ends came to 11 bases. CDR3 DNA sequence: TGCGCCAGCAGCTTGGTCGGAAGAGGATCACCCCTCCACTTT. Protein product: CASSLVGRGSPLHF.

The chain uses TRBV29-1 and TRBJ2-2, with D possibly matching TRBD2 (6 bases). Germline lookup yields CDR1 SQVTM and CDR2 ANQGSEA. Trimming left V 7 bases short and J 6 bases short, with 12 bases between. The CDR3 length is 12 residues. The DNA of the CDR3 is TGCAGCGGGTGGGGGGTAGCCGGGGAGCTGTTTTTT. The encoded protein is CSGWGVAGELFF.

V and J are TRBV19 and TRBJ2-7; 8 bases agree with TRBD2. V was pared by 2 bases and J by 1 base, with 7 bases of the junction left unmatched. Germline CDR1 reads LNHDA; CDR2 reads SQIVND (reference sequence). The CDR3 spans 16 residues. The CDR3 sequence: CASSIRFTSGSYEQYF. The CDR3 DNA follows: TGTGCCAGTAGTATAAGGTTTACTAGCGGATCCTACGAGCAGTACTTC.

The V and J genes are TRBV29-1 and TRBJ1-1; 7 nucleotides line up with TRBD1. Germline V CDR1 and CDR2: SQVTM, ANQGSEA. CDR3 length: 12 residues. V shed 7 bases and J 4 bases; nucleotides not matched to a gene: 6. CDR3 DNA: TGCAGCGACCTACAGGGGAGCACTGAAGCTTTCTTT. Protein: CSDLQGSTEAFF.

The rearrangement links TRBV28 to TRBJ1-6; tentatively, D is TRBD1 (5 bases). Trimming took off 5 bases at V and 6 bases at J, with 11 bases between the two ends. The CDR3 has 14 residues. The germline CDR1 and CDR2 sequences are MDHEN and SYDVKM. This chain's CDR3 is CASSIVQVNSPLHF. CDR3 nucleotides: TGTGCCAGCAGTATAGTACAGGTTAATTCACCCCTCCACTTT.

CDR3 loop: CASSRQGFWETQYF. The CDR3 nucleotides read TGTGCCAGCAGCCGCCAGGGGTTTTGGGAGACCCAGTACTTC. The chain carries TRBV14 and TRBJ2-5; a weak D match, TRBD1 (6 bases). The CDR3 consists of 14 residues. Per the germline V gene, CDR1 is SGHDN and CDR2 is FVKESK. Trimming stripped 4 bases from V and 5 bases from J, with 14 bases between. The full variable domain, completed using reference TRBV14 and TRBJ2-5, is EAGVTQFPSHSVIEKGQTVTLRCDPISGHDNLYWYRRVMGKEIKFLLHFVKESKQDESGMPNNRFLAERTGGTYSTLKVQPAELEDSGVYFCASSRQGFWETQYFGPGTRLLVL.